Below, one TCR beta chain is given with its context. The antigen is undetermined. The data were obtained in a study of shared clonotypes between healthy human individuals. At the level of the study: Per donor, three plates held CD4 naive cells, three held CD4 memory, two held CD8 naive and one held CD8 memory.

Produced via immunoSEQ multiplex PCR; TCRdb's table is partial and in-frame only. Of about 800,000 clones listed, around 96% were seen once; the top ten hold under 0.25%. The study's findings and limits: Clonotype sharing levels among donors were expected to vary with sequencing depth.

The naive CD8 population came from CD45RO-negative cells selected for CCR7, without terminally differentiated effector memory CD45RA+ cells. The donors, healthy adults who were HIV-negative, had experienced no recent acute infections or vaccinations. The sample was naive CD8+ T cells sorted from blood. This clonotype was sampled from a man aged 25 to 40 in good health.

The DNA for the CDR3 is TGTGCCAGCAGCTTAGAGGGAGGGCCATACAATGAGCAGTTCTTC. This translates into CASSLEGGPYNEQFF. The chain recombines TRBV7-9 with TRBJ2-1; 7 positions agree with TRBD2. Trimming at V came to 1 base and at J to 4 bases, leaving 4 bases not matched to a gene. The CDR3 contains 15 residues. The germline gives CDR1 SEHNR, CDR2 FQNEAQ (reference sequence).